Presented here are 25 T cell receptor beta chains from one specimen sequenced in a study of T cell repertoires in cytomegalovirus infection. TCRdb analysed the reads with MiXCR anew, one entry per CDR3 protein. The sample holds about 230,000 distinct CDR3 sequences, roughly 22% seen once. The specimen sequenced was CD8+ T cells from PBMCs. Source of these receptors: a human donor in good health (CMV status not recorded). Some clones in this sample may be carry-over from other donors' samples.

This clonotype was found many times. This chain connects TRBV7-9 to TRBJ2-5; the match to TRBD2 covers 10 bases. With 1 base clipped from V and 0 bases from J, the junction kept 5 bases outside the gene matches. The V gene's germline CDR1 is SEHNR and CDR2 FQNEAQ (reference sequence). The CDR3 spans 17 residues. The CDR3 coding sequence is TGTGCCAGCAGCTTAGGGACTAGCGGTGCGTACCAAGAGACCCAGTACTTC. Amino acids: CASSLGTSGAYQETQYF.

Note on this clonotype: An end of the junction differs from the germline gene, which may be a read error. The chain links TRBV2 to TRBJ2-3; D possibly corresponds to TRBD2 (5 bases). CDR3 length equals 14 residues. Germline V lookup: CDR1 SNHLY, CDR2 FYNNEI. CDR3 amino acids: CVSSMTTSTDTQYF. CDR3 sequence (DNA): TGTGTCAGCAGTATGACTACATCCACAGATACGCAGTATTTT.

This clonotype was seen at least ten times. This sequence joins TRBV11-1 and TRBJ2-2; 8 nucleotides align to TRBD2. The CDR3 spans 16 residues. The V gene end was trimmed by 5 bases and the J gene end by 2 bases; junction bases not matched to a gene: 7. Germline V gives CDR1 SGHAT, CDR2 FQDESV (reference sequence). CDR3 sequence: CASSPIAGTNTGELFF. In DNA, the CDR3 is TGTGCCAGCAGCCCTATAGCGGGGACTAACACCGGGGAGCTGTTTTTT. The full variable domain, rest sourced from reference TRBV11-1 and TRBJ2-2, is EAEVAQSPRYKITEKSQAVAFWCDPISGHATLYWYRQILGQGPELLVQFQDESVVDDSQLPKDRFSAERLKGVDSTLKIQPAELGDSAMYLCASSPIAGTNTGELFFGEGSRLTVL.

The chain recombines TRBV4-2 with TRBJ2-7, with D unclear. Per the germline V gene, CDR1 is LGHNA and CDR2 is YNFKEQ. The CDR3 loop spans 16 amino acids. Trimming took 1 base from V and 0 from J, leaving 13 bases between them. Written as DNA, the CDR3 is TGTGCCAGCAGCCAAGGTCCCCCCTTGGCCTCCTACGAGCAGTACTTC. Its protein is CASSQGPPLASYEQYF.

The CDR3 bases are TGTGCCAGCAGTGGTTCTAGGGGGAAAGAGACCCAGTACTTC. Translation: CASSGSRGKETQYF. J is TRBJ2-5 and V is TRBV2; possible D gene TRBD1, 6 bases. This CDR3 contains 14 residues. The germline V gene has CDR1 SNHLY and CDR2 FYNNEI. Trimming stripped 4 bases from V and 3 bases from J, with 12 bases between.

This rearrangement joins TRBV25-1 to TRBJ1-2, with a possible D match to TRBD1 (5 bases). CDR1 and CDR2 from the germline V gene are MGHDK and SYGVNS. Trimming pared 1 base from V and 8 bases from J, leaving 14 bases between. This CDR3 is built from 14 residues. CDR3 nucleotides: TGTGCCAGCAGTGAATCTCGGCTAAGGGGAGGCTACACCTTC. Translated, it gives CASSESRLRGGYTF.

This clonotype has more than one count but fewer than ten. The rearrangement joins TRBV13 to TRBJ2-1; 12 bases match TRBD2. Germline CDR1 is PRHDT and CDR2 is FYEKMQ (reference sequence). The CDR3 length is 17 residues. V gave up 4 bases and J gave up 4 bases; unmatched junction bases: 8. This CDR3 reads CASSSRLAGDLYNEQFF. In nucleotides, the CDR3 is TGTGCCAGCAGCTCAAGACTAGCGGGGGACCTATACAATGAGCAGTTCTTC.

Ten or more counts support this clonotype. The genes are TRBV20-1 and TRBJ1-4; D remains unclear. The germline V gene encodes CDR1 DFQATT and CDR2 SNEGSKA (reference sequence). Trimming shortened V by 1 base and J by 4 bases, and 7 bases separated the two germline ends. This CDR3 has 13 residues. CDR3 residues: CSARVPLNEKLFF. CDR3 DNA sequence: TGCAGTGCTAGAGTCCCCCTTAATGAAAAACTGTTTTTT.

The rearrangement joins TRBV5-6 to TRBJ1-1; D is unresolved. CDR1 SGHDT and CDR2 YYEEEE come from the germline V gene. V was trimmed by 10 bases and J by 0 bases, leaving 13 bases between them. This CDR3 spans 13 amino acids. In nucleotides, the CDR3 is TGTGCCTTCTCACGGGGAATGAACACTGAAGCTTTCTTT. Encoded protein: CAFSRGMNTEAFF.

At least ten counts were recorded for this clonotype. Here the CDR3 reads CASSETLGLAKNIQYF. DNA for the CDR3: TGTGCCAGCAGTGAAACCCTGGGATTAGCCAAAAACATTCAGTACTTC. The rearrangement links TRBV2 to TRBJ2-4; no definite D call. The CDR3 runs to 16 residues. V was shortened by 2 bases and J by 0 bases, with 11 bases between the two germline ends. Germline V gene data show CDR1 as SNHLY and CDR2 as FYNNEI. The full variable domain, in which reference TRBV2 and TRBJ2-4 provide the parts outside the CDR3, is EPEVTQTPSHQVTQMGQEVILRCVPISNHLYFYWYRQILGQKVEFLVSFYNNEISEKSEIFDDQFSVERPDGSNFTLKIRSTKLEDSAMYFCASSETLGLAKNIQYFGAGTRLSVL.

The gene calls are TRBV7-2 and TRBJ2-1; 11 nucleotides agree with TRBD2. Germline trimming cut 4 bases from V and 0 bases from J; bases unmatched to any gene: 8. The CDR3 contains 18 residues. The germline CDR1 and CDR2 sequences are SGHTA and FQGNSA. The CDR3 sequence: CASSCSFSGGASYNEQFF. For the CDR3, the DNA is TGTGCCAGCAGCTGTTCTTTTAGCGGGGGGGCCTCCTACAATGAGCAGTTCTTC.

The chain carries TRBV6-5 and TRBJ2-5; weak D call: TRBD2 (6 bases). CDR1 MNHEY and CDR2 SVGAGI come from the germline V gene. The V end lost 6 bases, the J end lost 1 base, and 15 bases lay between the germline ends. The CDR3 consists of 15 residues. This chain's CDR3 is CASSQGGGGQETQYF. CDR3 nucleotides: TGTGCCAGCAGCCAGGGAGGAGGAGGCCAAGAGACCCAGTACTTC.

This clonotype was counted only a few times. J is TRBJ1-5 and V is TRBV28; D gene unclear. Germline V gene lookup returns CDR1 MDHEN and CDR2 SYDVKM. Deletions cut 3 bases from V and 9 bases from J, with 15 bases between. This CDR3 is built from 14 residues. The CDR3 sequence: CASSLVRGGWPQHF. The CDR3 region has the DNA TGTGCCAGCAGTTTGGTCCGCGGCGGGTGGCCCCAGCATTTT.

The sample holds many counts of this clonotype. This rearrangement joins TRBV28 to TRBJ2-7; D is unresolved. V lost 1 base to trimming and J lost 0 bases, with 22 bases between them. The length of the CDR3 is 19 residues. Germline CDR1 is MDHEN and CDR2 is SYDVKM. DNA for the CDR3: TGTGCCAGCAGTTTATCCCCGTTGGCCTCGGGTATCAGCTCCTACGAGCAGTACTTC. Its protein product is CASSLSPLASGISSYEQYF.

This clonotype was seen a handful of times. The chain joins TRBV4-1 to TRBJ2-7, with TRBD2 as a possible D gene (6 bases). V gave up 0 bases and J gave up 3 bases, with 12 bases separating them. Germline V gene data show CDR1 as MGHRA and CDR2 as YSYEKL. The CDR3 sequence is 15 residues long. The CDR3 spells CASSQDSQDYYEQYF. In DNA form, the CDR3 reads TGCGCCAGCAGCCAAGATTCACAGGACTACTACGAGCAGTACTTC.

This chain uses TRBV19 with TRBJ2-1, with D hard to call. The CDR3 contains 13 residues. V lost 5 bases and J 7 bases, leaving 12 bases between the germline ends. Per germline, CDR1 LNHDA and CDR2 SQIVND (reference sequence). As DNA, the CDR3 is TGTGCCAGTAGTCAGACCCCTCTAAATGAGCAGTTCTTC. Residues: CASSQTPLNEQFF.

The CDR3 loop reads CASSLDLTNSPLHF. The CDR3 bases are TGTGCCAGCAGTTTAGATCTGACTAATTCACCCCTCCACTTT. The chain uses TRBV12-3 or TRBV12-4 and TRBJ1-6, with no clear D. The CDR3 is 14 amino acids. V gave up 1 base and J gave up 6 bases, with 7 bases separating them.

This clonotype was seen repeatedly, ten times or more. The rearrangement links TRBV11-3 to TRBJ2-4, with a possible D match to TRBD2 (5 bases). This CDR3 contains 15 residues. Germline assignment: CDR1 SGHNT and CDR2 YENEEA. V was cut by 1 base and J by 3 bases, with 10 bases left in between. This CDR3 is CASSLGAADKNIQYF. In DNA, the CDR3 is TGTGCCAGCAGCTTAGGAGCAGCGGACAAAAACATTCAGTACTTC.

The table lists this clonotype with a few counts. The V call is TRBV2, the J call TRBJ2-2, with TRBD2 identical over 7 bases. Germline CDR1 SNHLY, CDR2 FYNNEI. The CDR3 spans 15 residues. The V and J ends lost 1 base and 1 base, in that order; junction bases with no gene match: 0. Here the CDR3 DNA reads TGTGCCAGCAGTGAAGGGGGGGGGAACACCGGGGAGCTGTTTTTT. It is translated as CASSEGGGNTGELFF.

The V call is TRBV29-1, the J call TRBJ2-2; D unresolved. In germline, CDR1 is SQVTM, CDR2 ANQGSEA. The CDR3 has 13 residues. Trimming took off 7 bases at V and 0 bases at J, with 9 bases between the two ends. The CDR3 sequence: CSGTEPNTGELFF. CDR3 DNA sequence: TGCAGCGGGACGGAACCGAACACCGGGGAGCTGTTTTTT.

The sample holds many counts of this clonotype. The genes are TRBV28 and TRBJ2-1; 8 bases fit TRBD1. This CDR3 is 15 amino acids long. Unmatched junction bases numbered 6, after V lost 7 bases and J lost 1 base. Germline V lookup: CDR1 MDHEN, CDR2 SYDVKM. CDR3 in amino acids: CASTLWTGSYNEQFF. For the CDR3, the DNA is TGTGCCAGCACCCTTTGGACAGGGTCCTACAATGAGCAGTTCTTC.

The CDR3 nucleotides read TGTGCCAGCAGCTTAGTCGGGACCGGTAAGGTACGAGATACGCAGTATTTT. Protein: CASSLVGTGKVRDTQYF. V usage is TRBV7-8 and J usage is TRBJ2-3; TRBD1 or TRBD2 may be the D gene (5 bases each). The CDR3 has 17 residues. CDR1 and CDR2 from the germline V gene are SGHVS and FQNEAQ. Trimming left V 1 base short and J 5 bases short, with 19 bases between. Full variable domain (missing parts from reference TRBV7-8 and TRBJ2-3): GAGVSQSPRYKVAKRGQDVALRCDPISGHVSLFWYQQALGQGPEFLTYFQNEAQLDKSGLPSDRFFAERPEGSVSTLKIQRTQQEDSAVYLCASSLVGTGKVRDTQYFGPGTRLTVL.

V is TRBV28 and J is TRBJ2-7; possible D gene TRBD1, 6 bases. Germline CDR1 reads MDHEN; CDR2 reads SYDVKM. V lost 4 bases and J 1 base, leaving 14 bases between the germline ends. The CDR3 contains 15 residues. The CDR3 reads CASSYPGTTSYEQYF. CDR3 bases: TGTGCCAGCAGTTACCCCGGGACAACGTCCTACGAGCAGTACTTC.

This clonotype has just a few counts. The rearrangement links TRBV7-8 to TRBJ2-3; D ambiguous. Germline-derived CDR1 and CDR2 are SGHVS and FQNEAQ. Deletions cut 1 base from V and 5 bases from J, with 10 bases between. The CDR3 is made up of 14 amino acids. CDR3 coding DNA: TGTGCCAGCAGCTTAGACCTAGAAGGAGATACGCAGTATTTT. Translating gives CASSLDLEGDTQYF.

V gene TRBV6-6 combines with J gene TRBJ2-7; D may be TRBD1 (5 bases). Germline CDR1 reads MNHNY; CDR2 reads SVGAGI (reference sequence). CDR3 length equals 14 residues. Trimming took 0 bases from V and 5 from J, leaving 11 bases between them. DNA for the CDR3: TGTGCCAGCAGTTACTCGAGTTTCAGGGACGAGCAGTACTTC. Its translation is CASSYSSFRDEQYF.